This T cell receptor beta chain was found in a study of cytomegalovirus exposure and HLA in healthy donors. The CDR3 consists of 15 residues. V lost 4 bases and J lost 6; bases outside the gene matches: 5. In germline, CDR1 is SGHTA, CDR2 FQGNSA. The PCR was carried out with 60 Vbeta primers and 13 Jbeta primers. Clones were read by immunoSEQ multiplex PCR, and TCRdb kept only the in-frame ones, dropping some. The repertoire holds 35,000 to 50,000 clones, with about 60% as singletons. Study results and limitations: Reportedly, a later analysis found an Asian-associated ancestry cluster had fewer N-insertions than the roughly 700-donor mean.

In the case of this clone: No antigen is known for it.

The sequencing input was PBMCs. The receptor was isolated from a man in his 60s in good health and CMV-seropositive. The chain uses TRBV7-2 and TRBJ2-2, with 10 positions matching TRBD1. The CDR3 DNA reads TGTGCCAGCAGCTCTAAGACAGGGGGCCCCGGGGAGCTGTTTTTT. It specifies CASSSKTGGPGELFF.